A selection of T cell receptor beta chains follows, all from one sample in a study of cytomegalovirus exposure and HLA in healthy donors. Some clones are missing from TCRdb's copy, which holds only in-frame ones; the method was immunoSEQ multiplex PCR. The sample consists of some 250,000 clones, 85% to 90% of them appearing once. Source material: PBMCs. These receptors were obtained from a woman under 30 in good health and CMV-seronegative. Both conserved end residues are part of each CDR3. D genes are given only for firm matches. Only some rows state a clone size, as once, few, many or a class for expanded clones.

v_gene,len,d_gene,abundance,j_gene,CDR3aa,CDR3nt
TRBV2,20,TRBD2,.,TRBJ2-5,CASSEALHSGLVLSGETQYF,TGTGCCAGCAGTGAAGCGCTTCATTCGGGACTAGTTCTTTCAGGAGAGACCCAGTACTTC
TRBV5-4,14,.,.,TRBJ1-1,CASSAWRANTEAFF,TGTGCCAGCAGCGCCTGGAGGGCGAACACTGAAGCTTTCTTT
TRBV19,14,.,.,TRBJ2-5,CASSIRGAGETQYF,TGTGCCAGTAGTATCCGGGGGGCCGGAGAGACCCAGTACTTC
TRBV6-5,15,.,.,TRBJ1-3,CASSTPAGVGNTIYF,TGTGCCAGCAGTACCCCGGCGGGGGTCGGAAACACCATATATTTT
TRBV4-1,14,TRBD1,.,TRBJ1-5,CASSQTGGYQPQHF,TGCGCCAGCAGCCAAACAGGGGGATATCAGCCCCAGCATTTT
TRBV6-5,15,TRBD2,.,TRBJ2-7,CASSYSGGPSYEQYF,TGTGCCAGCAGTTACAGCGGGGGGCCGTCCTACGAGCAGTACTTC
TRBV4-1,17,TRBD1,.,TRBJ1-6,CASSPTGGGLEFSPLHF,TGCGCCAGCAGCCCGACAGGGGGAGGGTTGGAATTTTCACCCCTCCACTTT
TRBV5-1,16,.,.,TRBJ2-2,CASSLGPRSNTGELFF,TGCGCCAGCAGCTTGGGCCCGAGATCGAACACCGGGGAGCTGTTTTTT
TRBV6-1,16,TRBD1,.,TRBJ1-5,CASSAGTAALGQPQHF,TGTGCCAGCAGTGCCGGGACAGCGGCTTTAGGTCAGCCCCAGCATTTT
TRBV28,14,.,.,TRBJ1-5,CASRNDVGVGPQHF,TGTGCCAGCAGGAACGACGTCGGGGTTGGGCCCCAGCATTTT
TRBV7-6,18,TRBD2,once,TRBJ2-2,CASSPRPSGGGNTGELFF,TGTGCCAGCAGCCCTAGACCCAGCGGGGGGGGCAACACCGGGGAGCTGTTTTTT
TRBV28,13,.,.,TRBJ1-1,CASSFGRDTEAFF,TGTGCCAGCAGTTTTGGCAGGGACACTGAAGCTTTCTTT
TRBV2,15,.,.,TRBJ1-1,CASSQVRQLNTEAFF,TGTGCCAGCAGCCAAGTTAGACAGTTGAACACTGAAGCTTTCTTT
TRBV19,12,.,.,TRBJ1-1,CASSGPGQEAFF,TGTGCCAGTAGTGGGCCGGGACAAGAAGCTTTCTTT
TRBV7-2,19,TRBD2,.,TRBJ2-2,CASSPRQHSSGGGTGELFF,TGTGCCAGCAGCCCCCGACAACACTCTAGCGGGGGCGGTACCGGGGAGCTGTTTTTT
TRBV7-2,17,.,.,TRBJ2-1,CASSLARLASSYNEQFF,TGTGCCAGCAGCTTAGCCCGGCTAGCGAGCTCCTACAATGAGCAGTTCTTC
TRBV19,14,.,.,TRBJ1-1,CASNVGRLNTEAFF,TGTGCCAGTAACGTTGGCAGGTTGAACACTGAAGCTTTCTTT
TRBV2,19,TRBD2,.,TRBJ2-1,CASRNGLAGGRSSYNEQFF,TGTGCCAGCAGAAACGGACTAGCGGGGGGCAGGAGCTCCTACAATGAGCAGTTCTTC
TRBV19,16,TRBD1,once,TRBJ2-5,CASSLPGTGGMETQYF,TGTGCCAGTAGTCTTCCCGGGACAGGGGGAATGGAGACCCAGTACTTC
TRBV28,15,TRBD1,.,TRBJ1-5,CASSLGQGSNQPQHF,TGTGCCAGCAGTTTGGGACAGGGAAGCAATCAGCCCCAGCATTTT
TRBV10-3,15,.,.,TRBJ2-7,CAASQGGPYSYEQYF,TGTGCCGCATCCCAGGGAGGCCCCTACTCCTACGAGCAGTACTTC
TRBV21-1,17,.,.,TRBJ1-1,CASSKEKVDREDGGAFF,TGTGCCAGCAGCAAAGAGAAGGTCGACAGGGAAGATGGGGGAGCTTTCTTT
TRBV9,11,.,.,TRBJ1-2,CASSSRDGYTF,TGTGCCAGCAGCTCCCGTGATGGCTACACCTTC
TRBV18,16,TRBD1,.,TRBJ2-1,CASSPGTGGTYNEQFF,TGTGCCAGCTCACCCGGGACAGGGGGAACCTACAATGAGCAGTTCTTC
TRBV7-9,15,TRBD1,.,TRBJ1-1,CASSLDGTGYTEAFF,TGTGCCAGCAGCTTAGATGGGACAGGCTACACTGAAGCTTTCTTT
TRBV10-1,13,TRBD2,few,TRBJ2-2,CASSTGLGGELFF,TGCGCCAGCAGTACCGGACTAGGCGGGGAGCTGTTTTTT
TRBV7-2,16,TRBD2,.,TRBJ2-1,CASSLGLAGIYNEQFF,TGTGCCAGCAGCTTAGGGCTAGCGGGGATTTACAATGAGCAGTTCTTC
TRBV19,14,.,.,TRBJ2-1,CASSIGSVYNEQFF,TGTGCCAGTAGTATAGGGTCGGTTTACAATGAGCAGTTCTTC
TRBV2,14,.,.,TRBJ1-1,CASSDRQQNTEAFF,TGTGCCAGCAGTGACAGGCAGCAGAACACTGAAGCTTTCTTT
TRBV28,13,TRBD2,.,TRBJ2-5,CASSSGGSETQYF,TGTGCCAGCAGTAGCGGGGGCTCGGAGACCCAGTACTTC
TRBV18,13,.,.,TRBJ2-5,CASSPPSLETQYF,TGTGCCAGCTCACCACCGAGTTTGGAGACCCAGTACTTC
TRBV6-5,13,TRBD2,few,TRBJ2-1,CASRLAGDNEQFF,TGTGCCAGTAGACTAGCGGGGGACAATGAGCAGTTCTTC
TRBV7-9,17,.,.,TRBJ1-2,CASSSTRTRGSGYGYTF,TGTGCCAGCAGCTCCACCCGAACGCGGGGCTCAGGCTATGGCTACACCTTC
TRBV4-2,16,.,.,TRBJ2-1,CASSQFGGSSYNEQFF,TGTGCCAGCAGCCAATTCGGGGGTAGCTCCTACAATGAGCAGTTCTTC
TRBV9,14,TRBD1,once,TRBJ2-7,CASSVAGQSYEQYF,TGTGCCAGCAGCGTAGCGGGACAGTCCTACGAGCAGTACTTC
TRBV18,19,TRBD2,.,TRBJ2-1,CASSPPGLVLSGTYNEQFF,TGTGCCAGCTCACCACCGGGACTAGTTCTGAGCGGGACCTACAATGAGCAGTTCTTC
TRBV4-2,16,TRBD1,.,TRBJ1-4,CASSQGRTGGEEKLFF,TGTGCCAGCAGCCAAGGCCGGACAGGGGGCGAGGAAAAACTGTTTTTT
TRBV5-1,14,.,.,TRBJ1-2,CASSLAISGNGYTF,TGCGCCAGCAGCTTGGCAATCAGTGGTAATGGCTACACCTTC
TRBV7-6,14,.,.,TRBJ2-7,CASSLEQGPYEQYF,TGTGCCAGCAGCTTAGAGCAGGGGCCCTACGAGCAGTACTTC
TRBV6-6,14,.,few,TRBJ1-2,CASSYPVSNYGYTF,TGTGCCAGCAGTTACCCTGTATCTAACTATGGCTACACCTTC
TRBV28,15,.,once,TRBJ1-5,CASSWGRSGDQPQHF,TGTGCCAGCAGTTGGGGACGGAGCGGGGATCAGCCCCAGCATTTT